The TCR beta chain described here comes from a study of spatial heterogeneity in lung cancer. Study summary: Available follow-up PBMC samples were sequenced, at a median of approximately two years post-resection.

TCRdb used MiXCR to reprocess the 5' RACE reads, holding one entry per CDR3 protein. The sample carries over 85,000 distinct CDR3 sequences, approximately 20% recorded once. Documented time point: blood at routine non-recurrence follow-up after resection. Sequencing covered unsorted whole RNA taken from tumor, nontumor lung or frozen PBMC. This clonotype was seen a few times. Trimming pared 1 base from V and 0 bases from J, leaving 12 bases between. CDR3 size: 17 residues. Germline values: CDR1 LGHNA, CDR2 YNFKEQ. The chain combines TRBV4-2 with TRBJ1-4; D gene unclear. The TCR sequence derives from a male donor with early-stage non-small cell lung cancer. This specimen consisted of PBMCs, obtained at follow-up. The CDR3 DNA follows: TGTGCCAGCAGCCAAGGGGTTTTGGGGACAACTAATGAAAAACTGTTTTTT. Its translation: CASSQGVLGTTNEKLFF.